This is a list of T cell receptor beta chains from one sample in a study of shared clonotypes between healthy human individuals. TCRdb keeps only in-frame clones here, not all; method: immunoSEQ multiplex PCR. The sample holds about 2.4 million clones; roughly 93% are singletons and the top ten take 0.36%. The material sequenced was naive CD4+ T cells from PBMCs. The receptors shown here come from a man aged 18-30 years in good health. Some clones in this sample may be carry-over from other donors' samples. The CDR3 runs from the conserved cysteine through the conserved F or W. D genes are given only for firm matches. Part of the rows lack a size; the others show once, few, many or a class for expanded clones.

CDR3nt,CDR3aa,d_gene,v_gene,j_gene,abundance
TGCGCCAGCAGCCAAGATTTGATATTGGGACTGATGAATGAAAAACTGTTTTTT,CASSQDLILGLMNEKLFF,.,TRBV4-3,TRBJ1-4,.
TGTGCCAGCAGCTCGACAGAGAACACTGAAGCTTTCTTT,CASSSTENTEAFF,.,TRBV11-3,TRBJ1-1,.
TGCGCCAGCAGACCGAGCGGAGGTGATGAAAAACTGTTTTTT,CASRPSGGDEKLFF,.,TRBV5-1,TRBJ1-4,once
TGCGCCAGCAGCTTGCAGCGGGAGGGTAATGAGCAGTTCTTC,CASSLQREGNEQFF,TRBD2,TRBV5-1,TRBJ2-1,.
TGTGCCAGCAGCTTAGGGGTCGGGGGGCCCAGCACAGATACGCAGTATTTT,CASSLGVGGPSTDTQYF,.,TRBV7-9,TRBJ2-3,.
TGTGCCAGCAGCTCCCGGGGCAGGGGAGAGACCCAGTACTTC,CASSSRGRGETQYF,.,TRBV5-4,TRBJ2-5,.
TGCGCCAGCAGCTTGATGGGGGGCAATCAGCCCCAGCATTTT,CASSLMGGNQPQHF,.,TRBV5-1,TRBJ1-5,.
TGTGCCAGCTCACCAGCGGCAGGGCAGTACAATGAGCAGTTCTTC,CASSPAAGQYNEQFF,.,TRBV18,TRBJ2-1,.
TGCAGTGCTAGAGATAGGGACGGGCAGTACTTC,CSARDRDGQYF,.,TRBV20-1,TRBJ2-7,.
TGTGCCAGCAGTGTACAGGGGGCAGGGGTTGGAAACACCATATATTTT,CASSVQGAGVGNTIYF,TRBD1,TRBV6-1,TRBJ1-3,once
TGTGCCAGTAGTAGGGCGGGAAGCACAGATACGCAGTATTTT,CASSRAGSTDTQYF,.,TRBV19,TRBJ2-3,once
TGTGCCAGCAGCTCCCAGGGAAGGGCGGCCAAAAACATTCAGTACTTC,CASSSQGRAAKNIQYF,.,TRBV5-6,TRBJ2-4,.
TGTGCCAGCAGTTTAACGATTAAGGAGACCCAGTACTTC,CASSLTIKETQYF,.,TRBV28,TRBJ2-5,once
TGTGCCAGCAGCTCAGCCGGGACTGTACAAGAGACCCAGTACTTC,CASSSAGTVQETQYF,.,TRBV7-9,TRBJ2-5,.
TGTGCCTCAGGACAGGGGACCTACAATGAGCAGTTCTTC,CASGQGTYNEQFF,TRBD1,TRBV19,TRBJ2-1,.
TGTGCCAGCAGTTGGGACAGGGGGCTCTTATCCGAGCAGTTCTTC,CASSWDRGLLSEQFF,TRBD1,TRBV27,TRBJ2-1,.
TGTGCCAGCAGCTTAGATCGACAGACCTACGAGCAGTACTTC,CASSLDRQTYEQYF,.,TRBV11-2,TRBJ2-7,once
TGTGCCAGCAGTTACTCGTCGGCACTGGGGCAGCCCCAGCATTTT,CASSYSSALGQPQHF,.,TRBV6-5,TRBJ1-5,.
TGTGCCAGCAGCTGGCAGTTTAATGAAAAACTGTTTTTT,CASSWQFNEKLFF,.,TRBV7-6,TRBJ1-4,once
TGTGCCAGCAGTACCTTAAATGGCTACACCTTC,CASSTLNGYTF,.,TRBV28,TRBJ1-2,.
TGTGCCAGCAGCCCCCGAGGGGTGGGCCCAGATACGCAGTATTTT,CASSPRGVGPDTQYF,.,TRBV7-3,TRBJ2-3,.
TGTGCCAGCAGTTTAACGCAAAAGGGAGGCGAGCAGTACTTC,CASSLTQKGGEQYF,.,TRBV28,TRBJ2-7,.
TGTGCCAGCAGTTTGGGGTCAGGGGTGGGCTACACCTTC,CASSLGSGVGYTF,.,TRBV28,TRBJ1-2,.
TGCGCCAGCAGCACGGAAGGGGGAGGGGATCAGCCCCAGCATTTT,CASSTEGGGDQPQHF,.,TRBV5-1,TRBJ1-5,few
TGTGCCAGCAGCTCCGACGCAGGAGCAGGGGAGGCTTTCTTT,CASSSDAGAGEAFF,.,TRBV7-3,TRBJ1-1,.
TGTGCCAGCAGTTTAGAGGGGCTTGGAAGGTGGGAGACCCAGTACTTC,CASSLEGLGRWETQYF,.,TRBV27,TRBJ2-5,.
TGTGCCAGCTCAGCGGACAGGAATCAGCCCCAGCATTTT,CASSADRNQPQHF,TRBD1,TRBV18,TRBJ1-5,.
TGCGCCAGCAGCTTGGCCCCTGCCAAGAACACTGAAGCTTTCTTT,CASSLAPAKNTEAFF,.,TRBV5-1,TRBJ1-1,once
TGTGCCAGTCTGGGAGGGGGTAGACATCAGCCCCAGCATTTT,CASLGGGRHQPQHF,.,TRBV19,TRBJ1-5,.
TGTGCAAGTCGCTTAGCGCCCCCCTTAAAGCGGGAGGGGTACTTC,CASRLAPPLKREGYF,.,TRBV12-2,TRBJ2-5,.
TGTGCCAGCAGCTTTGGAAACATGAACACTGAAGCTTTCTTT,CASSFGNMNTEAFF,.,TRBV5-4,TRBJ1-1,.
TGTGCCAGCAGCCCCGGACTAGCGGGAGTCAATGAGCAGTTCTTC,CASSPGLAGVNEQFF,TRBD2,TRBV11-1,TRBJ2-1,once
TGTGCCAGCAGCTTTCGTCTAGCGGGAGGGGACGAGCAGTACTTC,CASSFRLAGGDEQYF,TRBD2,TRBV5-4,TRBJ2-7,.
TGTGCCAGCAGGCGTGGGACAGCCTACCAAGAGACCCAGTACTTC,CASRRGTAYQETQYF,TRBD1,TRBV28,TRBJ2-5,.
TGTGCCAGCTCACCTGGACAGAGCCTCTACGAGCAGTACTTC,CASSPGQSLYEQYF,.,TRBV18,TRBJ2-7,.
TGTGCCTGGAGTGCTTTTAGCACAGATACGCAGTATTTT,CAWSAFSTDTQYF,.,TRBV30,TRBJ2-3,once
TGTGCCAGCAGCAGGGGACTCCCAGTGGGTGAGCAGTACTTC,CASSRGLPVGEQYF,.,TRBV7-2,TRBJ2-7,.
TGTGCCTGGAGGGACCAAACTAGCGGGAGTAGTAGCACCGGGGAGCTGTTTTTT,CAWRDQTSGSSSTGELFF,TRBD2,TRBV30,TRBJ2-2,.
TGTGCCAGCAGCTTAGAACTTGCAGGGACCCATGAGCAGTTCTTC,CASSLELAGTHEQFF,.,TRBV11-2,TRBJ2-1,.
TGTGCCAGCAGCTTAGCGACAGGGGGAGGCTACGAGCAGTACTTC,CASSLATGGGYEQYF,TRBD1,TRBV7-2,TRBJ2-7,.
TGCGCCAGCAGTCCACGCGTATCGGGCTACACTGAAGCTTTCTTT,CASSPRVSGYTEAFF,.,TRBV10-1,TRBJ1-1,.